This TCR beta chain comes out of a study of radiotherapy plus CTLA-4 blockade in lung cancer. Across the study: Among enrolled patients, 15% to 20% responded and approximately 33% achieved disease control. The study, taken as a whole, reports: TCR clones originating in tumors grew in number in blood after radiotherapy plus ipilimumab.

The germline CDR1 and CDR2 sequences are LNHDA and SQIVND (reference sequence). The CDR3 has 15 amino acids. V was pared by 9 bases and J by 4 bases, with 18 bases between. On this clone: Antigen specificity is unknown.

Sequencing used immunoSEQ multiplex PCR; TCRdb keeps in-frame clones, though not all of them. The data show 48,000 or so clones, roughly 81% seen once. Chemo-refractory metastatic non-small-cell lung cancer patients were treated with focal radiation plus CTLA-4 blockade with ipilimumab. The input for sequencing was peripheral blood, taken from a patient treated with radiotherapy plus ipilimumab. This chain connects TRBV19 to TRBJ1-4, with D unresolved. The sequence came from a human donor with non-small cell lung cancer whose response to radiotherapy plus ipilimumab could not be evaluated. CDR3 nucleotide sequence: TGTGCCAGCAGGTACCCCGGGAGTTTTAATGAAAAACTGTTTTTT. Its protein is CASRYPGSFNEKLFF.